These 9 T cell receptor beta chains originate from one sample sequenced in a study of type 1 regulatory T cells. For these TCRs, the target antigens are not known. From the reads, TCRdb called clonotypes with MiXCR, one entry per CDR3 protein. The sample lists 6,000 or so distinct CDR3 sequences; under 35% were seen once. Sequenced sample: cultured T cells, either the whole culture or a sorted T cell fraction (not recorded which). The subset denotes: Tr1-enriched cell product generated in vitro against host alloantigens. The receptors originated from a human donor in good health.

By sample share, this clonotype is medium-sized. V usage is TRBV28 and J usage is TRBJ1-3; weak D call: TRBD1 (6 bases). Germline CDR1 and CDR2: MDHEN and SYDVKM. The CDR3 is 14 amino acids. V lost 5 bases and J lost 4, with 12 bases in between. The CDR3 nucleotides are TGTGCCAGCAGTCACAGGGTGAGAGGAAACACCATATATTTT. Amino acid sequence: CASSHRVRGNTIYF. Full variable domain (outside the CDR3, taken from reference TRBV28 and TRBJ1-3): DVKVTQSSRYLVKRTGEKVFLECVQDMDHENMFWYRQDPGLGLRLIYFSYDVKMKEKGDIPEGYSVSREKKERFSLILESASTNQTSMYLCASSHRVRGNTIYFGEGSWLTVV.

The V and J genes are TRBV27 and TRBJ2-7; 7 bases line up with TRBD2. This CDR3 has 15 amino acids. Trimming cost V 5 bases and J 4 bases; bases outside gene matches: 11. Germline V gene lookup returns CDR1 MNHEY and CDR2 SMNVEV (reference sequence). The CDR3 loop reads CASSIVSGKDYEQYF. The CDR3 bases are TGTGCCAGCAGTATCGTAAGCGGGAAGGATTACGAGCAGTACTTC.

Within the sample, this clonotype is medium-sized (0.01 to 0.1%). The V call is TRBV29-1, the J call TRBJ2-3; 13 nucleotides match TRBD2. J lost 7 bases, V lost 6 bases, and 7 bases had no gene match. CDR1 is SQVTM and CDR2 is ANQGSEA in the germline V gene. This CDR3 has 14 residues. The CDR3: CSVATSGRLNTQYF. CDR3 sequence (DNA): TGCAGCGTCGCGACTAGCGGGAGGTTGAATACGCAGTATTTT.

This clonotype is classed as medium-sized. The CDR3 here is CASRSGPYEQYF. DNA of the CDR3: TGTGCCAGCAGGAGCGGGCCATACGAGCAGTACTTC. V gene TRBV12-3 or TRBV12-4 combines with J gene TRBJ2-7; tentatively, D is TRBD2 (6 bases). The CDR3 has 12 residues. Trimming shortened V by 6 bases and J by 4 bases, and 10 bases separated the two germline ends.

The chain employs TRBV9 and TRBJ2-1; D tentatively reads TRBD1 or TRBD2 (5 bases each). The length of the CDR3 is 12 residues. V lost 0 bases, J lost 9 bases, and 7 bases lay in between. From germline, CDR1 is SGDLS and CDR2 YYNGEE. The CDR3 region is CASSVVGGEQFF. The CDR3 DNA follows: TGTGCCAGCAGCGTAGTTGGGGGTGAGCAGTTCTTC.

The V and J genes are TRBV7-3 and TRBJ2-5; no firm D call. The germline V and J ends were trimmed by 1 base and 4 bases, with 7 bases remaining between them. Germline CDR1 SGHTA, CDR2 FQGTGA. CDR3 length: 13 residues. The CDR3 reads CASSLKWGETQYF. The CDR3 nucleotides read TGTGCCAGCAGCTTAAAGTGGGGAGAGACCCAGTACTTC. The variable domain in full, with the rest retrieved from reference TRBV7-3 and TRBJ2-5, is GAGVSQTPSNKVTEKGKYVELRCDPISGHTALYWYRQSLGQGPEFLIYFQGTGAADDSGLPNDRFFAVRPEGSVSTLKIQRTERGDSAVYLCASSLKWGETQYFGPGTRLLVL.

This clonotype was detected a few times. The chain carries TRBV11-2 and TRBJ2-5; 8 bases line up with TRBD2. With 6 bases clipped from V and 2 bases from J, the junction kept 11 bases outside the gene matches. Germline CDR1 SGHAT, CDR2 FQNNGV. The CDR3 loop spans 16 amino acids. CDR3 nucleotide sequence: TGTGCCAGCAGTAAGAGGGGTAGCGGGGATCAAGAGACCCAGTACTTC. It yields the protein CASSKRGSGDQETQYF.

This rearrangement joins TRBV20-1 to TRBJ1-5; 8 positions match TRBD1. This CDR3 has 14 amino acids. V lost 2 bases to trimming and J lost 6 bases; unmatched junction nucleotides: 6. CDR1 is DFQATT and CDR2 is SNEGSKA in the germline V gene (reference sequence). CDR3 bases: TGCAGTGCTAGACAGGGGGCCGTAGGTCAGCCCCAGCATTTT. Translation gives CSARQGAVGQPQHF.

This clonotype is labeled as medium-sized. The chain is built from TRBV29-1 and TRBJ2-3; no clear D. Looked up from germline, CDR1 is SQVTM and CDR2 is ANQGSEA. Trimming left V 4 bases short and J 3 bases short, with 8 bases between. CDR3 length: 12 residues. The DNA of the CDR3 is TGCAGCGTTGTATCCTCAACAGATACGCAGTATTTT. The encoded protein is CSVVSSTDTQYF.